This T cell receptor beta chain was documented in a study of naive and memory T cell subsets. This CDR3 spans 14 amino acids. With 4 bases removed from V and 2 bases from J, the gap between germline ends came to 12 bases. Findings of the study overall: Naive repertoires, especially CD8, held a few larger clonotypes, possibly memory cells re-expressing CD45RA. In CD4 and CD8 cells, diversity dropped from naive through EMRA. A clonotype means one alpha or beta sequence, not an alpha/beta pair.

Cells stained for CD3, CD4, CD8, CD45RA and CD27 were sorted into four subsets. The beta constant-region primer was an equimolar mix of two oligonucleotides covering TRBC1 and TRBC2. Ligated cDNA was amplified by four rounds of PCR with nested alpha and beta constant-region primers and SP2. In TCRdb, the UMI-ligation and nested PCR reads were re-called with MiXCR into one record per CDR3 protein. The sample has roughly 140,000 distinct CDR3 sequences, 15% to 20% seen once. Regarding this clonotype: The antigen remains undetermined.

The TCR originated in a human donor in good health. The sequenced material came from naive CD8+ T cells from blood. The J gene is TRBJ2-7, the V gene TRBV12-3 or TRBV12-4; D gene uncertain. This CDR3 reads CASSSRAMPYEQYF. The CDR3 DNA follows: TGTGCCAGCAGTTCCCGCGCCATGCCCTACGAGCAGTACTTC.